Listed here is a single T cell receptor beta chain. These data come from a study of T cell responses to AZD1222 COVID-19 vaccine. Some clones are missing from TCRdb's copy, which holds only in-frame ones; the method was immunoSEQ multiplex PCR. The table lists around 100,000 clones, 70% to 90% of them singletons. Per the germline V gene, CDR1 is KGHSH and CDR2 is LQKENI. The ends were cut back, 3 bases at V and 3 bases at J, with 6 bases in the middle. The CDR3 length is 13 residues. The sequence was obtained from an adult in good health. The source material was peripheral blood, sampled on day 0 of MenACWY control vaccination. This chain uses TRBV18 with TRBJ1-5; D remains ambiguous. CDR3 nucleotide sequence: TGTGCCAGCTCACCCAACACCAATCAGCCCCAGCATTTT. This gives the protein CASSPNTNQPQHF.